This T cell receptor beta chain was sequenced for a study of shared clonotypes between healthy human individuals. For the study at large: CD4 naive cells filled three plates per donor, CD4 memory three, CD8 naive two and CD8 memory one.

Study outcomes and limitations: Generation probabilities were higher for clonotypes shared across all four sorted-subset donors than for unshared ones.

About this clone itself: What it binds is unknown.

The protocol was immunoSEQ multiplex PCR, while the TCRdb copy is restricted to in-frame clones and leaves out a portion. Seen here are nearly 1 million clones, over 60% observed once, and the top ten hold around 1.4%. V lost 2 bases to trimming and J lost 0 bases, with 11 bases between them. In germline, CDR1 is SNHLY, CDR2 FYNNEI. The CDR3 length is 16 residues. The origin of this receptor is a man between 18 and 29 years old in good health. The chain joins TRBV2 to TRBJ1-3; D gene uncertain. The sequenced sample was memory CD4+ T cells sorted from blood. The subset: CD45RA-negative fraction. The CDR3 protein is CASSERQTRSGNTIYF. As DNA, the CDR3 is TGTGCCAGCAGTGAAAGGCAGACCCGCTCTGGAAACACCATATATTTT.